What follows are 22 T cell receptor beta chains derived from one specimen sequenced in a study of blood T cell repertoires in COVID-19. Assay used: immunoSEQ multiplex PCR; TCRdb lists only in-frame clones, some missing. The sample carries over 150,000 clones, around 79% recorded once. What was sequenced was peripheral blood. The receptor source for this set is a man of 80 years or more with acute or convalescent COVID-19.

The chain joins TRBV9 to TRBJ2-3; no definite D call. Germline-derived CDR1 and CDR2 are SGDLS and YYNGEE. The CDR3 runs to 14 residues. V dropped 3 bases and J dropped 0 bases, with 8 bases sitting between them. The CDR3 DNA sequence: TGTGCCAGCAGCGCGCTATCTAGCACAGATACGCAGTATTTT. It translates to CASSALSSTDTQYF. The variable domain in full, completed from reference TRBV9 and TRBJ2-3, reads DSGVTQTPKHLITATGQRVTLRCSPRSGDLSVYWYQQSLDQGLQFLIQYYNGEERAKGNILERFSAQQFPDLHSELNLSSLELGDSALYFCASSALSSTDTQYFGPGTRLTVL.

This rearrangement joins TRBV7-9 to TRBJ2-7; the match to TRBD2 covers 7 bases. The ends lost 5 bases at V and 2 bases at J; junction bases unmatched: 30. The CDR3 spans 22 residues. CDR1 SEHNR and CDR2 FQNEAQ come from the germline V gene (reference sequence). CDR3 DNA sequence: TGTGCCAGCAGCAAACGGGGAGGGCACGGGGTAGGCGAGAGGACTGAGACCTACGAGCAGTACTTC. Its protein is CASSKRGGHGVGERTETYEQYF. The full variable domain, its missing parts supplied by reference TRBV7-9 and TRBJ2-7, is DTGVSQNPRHKITKRGQNVTFRCDPISEHNRLYWYRQTLGQGPEFLTYFQNEAQLEKSRLLSDRFSAERPKGSFSTLEIQRTEQGDSAMYLCASSKRGGHGVGERTETYEQYFGPGTRLTVT.

The gene calls are TRBV4-2 and TRBJ2-2; TRBD2 matches at 7 bases. The CDR3 spans 15 residues. J lost 4 bases, V lost 1 base, and 3 bases had no gene match. CDR1 LGHNA and CDR2 YNFKEQ come from the germline V gene. The CDR3 protein is CASSQVGGGTGELFF. The CDR3 nucleotides read TGTGCCAGCAGCCAAGTGGGGGGGGGCACCGGGGAGCTGTTTTTT.

The genes are TRBV18 and TRBJ1-2; the match to TRBD1 covers 12 bases. The V gene's germline CDR1 is KGHSH and CDR2 LQKENI. Trimming at V came to 3 bases and at J to 8 bases, leaving 7 bases not matched to a gene. This CDR3 region has 15 residues. Here the CDR3 reads CASSPGQGAIAGYTF. Here the CDR3 DNA reads TGTGCCAGCTCACCGGGACAGGGGGCCATCGCGGGCTACACCTTC. The full variable domain, with the rest looked up from reference TRBV18 and TRBJ1-2, is NAGVMQNPRHLVRRRGQEARLRCSPMKGHSHVYWYRQLPEEGLKFMVYLQKENIIDESGMPKERFSAEFPKEGPSILRIQQVVRGDSAAYFCASSPGQGAIAGYTFGSGTRLTVV.

V and J are TRBV7-9 and TRBJ2-1; D remains ambiguous. Germline V gene data show CDR1 as SEHNR and CDR2 as FQNEAQ (reference sequence). This CDR3 contains 13 residues. V lost 4 bases to trimming and J lost 10 bases, with 14 bases between them. The CDR3 region is CASSSQPKREQFF. DNA of the CDR3: TGTGCCAGCAGCTCACAACCTAAGAGGGAGCAGTTCTTC.

This clone was detected only a few times. The rearrangement uses TRBV11-2 and TRBJ1-2; 9 bases fit TRBD1. This CDR3 has 15 residues. CDR1 is SGHAT, CDR2 FQNNGV, per germline. J lost 7 bases, V lost 1 base, and 7 bases had no gene match. The CDR3 spells CASSLAGQGLSGYTF. The CDR3 DNA sequence: TGTGCCAGCAGCTTAGCCGGACAGGGGCTGAGTGGCTACACCTTC.

A note on this clone: Distinct nucleotide sequences in the sample also encode this CDR3. This chain uses TRBV11-3 with TRBJ2-3, with TRBD1 matching 9 bases. Germline V lookup: CDR1 SGHNT, CDR2 YENEEA. Germline trimming cut 4 bases from V and 2 bases from J; bases unmatched to any gene: 4. The CDR3 is 15 residues long. CDR3 nucleotide sequence: TGTGCCAGCAGCTCGGGGACAGGGTTCACAGATACGCAGTATTTT. It is translated as CASSSGTGFTDTQYF.

This clone has just one count. The rearrangement links TRBV18 to TRBJ1-1; a possible D gene is TRBD1 (5 bases). The V gene's germline CDR1 is KGHSH and CDR2 LQKENI. Trimming left V 2 bases short and J 5 bases short, with 15 bases between. The CDR3 contains 15 residues. CDR3: CASSPIWGIGTEAFF. As DNA, the CDR3 is TGTGCCAGCTCACCAATTTGGGGCATAGGAACTGAAGCTTTCTTT.

This chain links TRBV11-2 with TRBJ2-2; a possible D gene is TRBD1 (6 bases). Germline-derived CDR1 and CDR2 are SGHAT and FQNNGV. This CDR3 has 14 amino acids. V lost 4 bases and J lost 5, with 11 bases in between. The CDR3 reads CASSSITGTGELFF. In nucleotides, the CDR3 is TGTGCCAGCAGCTCAATAACAGGGACCGGGGAGCTGTTTTTT.

The chain carries TRBV5-1 and TRBJ1-2, with TRBD1 matching 7 bases. Germline V lookup: CDR1 SGHRS, CDR2 YFSETQ. Trimming took 2 bases from V and 3 from J; bases not matched to a gene: 4. The CDR3 runs 14 residues. In DNA form, the CDR3 reads TGCGCCAGCAGCTTACACGGACAGGACTATGGCTACACCTTC. It translates to CASSLHGQDYGYTF.

This chain links TRBV6-2 or TRBV6-3 with TRBJ2-3; possible D gene TRBD2, 6 bases. The V end lost 4 bases, the J end lost 3 bases, and 14 bases lay between the germline ends. Germline values: CDR1 MNHEY, CDR2 SVGEGT. The CDR3 runs to 15 residues. The CDR3 DNA reads as TGTGCCAGCAGTTGGGGCGGGGTGGGGACAGATACGCAGTATTTT. Protein sequence: CASSWGGVGTDTQYF.

The chain uses TRBV28 and TRBJ1-1; 7 bases are shared with TRBD1. CDR3 length equals 15 residues. Per the germline V gene, CDR1 is MDHEN and CDR2 is SYDVKM. Trimming removed 7 bases from V and 7 bases from J; junction bases left unmatched: 15. Here the CDR3 reads CASTRGGAGLGEAFF. For the CDR3, the DNA is TGTGCCAGCACCAGAGGGGGCGCTGGGTTGGGTGAAGCTTTCTTT. Full variable domain (outside the CDR3, taken from reference TRBV28 and TRBJ1-1): DVKVTQSSRYLVKRTGEKVFLECVQDMDHENMFWYRQDPGLGLRLIYFSYDVKMKEKGDIPEGYSVSREKKERFSLILESASTNQTSMYLCASTRGGAGLGEAFFGQGTRLTVV.

The chain has TRBV7-2 and TRBJ2-1; D possibly corresponds to TRBD1 (6 bases). The CDR3 is 15 amino acids. CDR1 and CDR2 from the germline V gene are SGHTA and FQGNSA. V was clipped by 1 base and J by 4 bases, with 11 bases between them. The CDR3 DNA follows: TGTGCCAGCAGCTTAGATGCAGGGGTATACAATGAGCAGTTCTTC. Translated, it gives CASSLDAGVYNEQFF.

The chain's CDR3 is CASSRTSGDTDTQYF. The CDR3 region has the DNA TGTGCCAGCAGTCGGACTAGCGGGGACACAGATACGCAGTATTTT. The chain combines TRBV6-5 with TRBJ2-3, with 12 nucleotides matching TRBD2. V dropped 5 bases and J dropped 2; count of bases not matched to a gene: 2. The CDR3 extends over 15 amino acids. Germline-derived CDR1 and CDR2 are MNHEY and SVGAGI.

The chain employs TRBV19 and TRBJ1-3, with 7 bases identical to TRBD1. Germline CDR1 is LNHDA and CDR2 is SQIVND (reference sequence). This CDR3 is built from 13 residues. Trimming removed 5 bases from V and 7 bases from J; junction bases left unmatched: 5. CDR3 amino acids: CASSQQGINTIYF. CDR3 in DNA: TGTGCCAGTAGTCAACAGGGGATTAACACCATATATTTT.

This clone has just a few counts. The chain carries TRBV6-4 and TRBJ1-2, with D hard to call. V was shortened by 4 bases and J by 7 bases, with 10 bases between the two germline ends. The length of the CDR3 is 12 residues. Germline V gives CDR1 MRHNA, CDR2 SNTAGT. The CDR3 region is CASSGAEGGYTF. CDR3 sequence (DNA): TGTGCCAGCAGTGGGGCAGAAGGTGGCTACACCTTC.

A remark on this clone: A read error may produce the germline difference seen at one junction end. CDR3 amino acids: CASSQDLGQRVAF. In DNA form, the CDR3 reads TGTGCCAGCAGCCAAGATTTGGGACAACGAGTCGCCTTC. The V gene is TRBV14, the J gene TRBJ1-2, with D possibly being TRBD1 (6 bases). Germline V gene sequence: CDR1 SGHDN, CDR2 FVKESK. This CDR3 contains 13 residues.

This clone was recorded a few times. The chain has TRBV29-1 and TRBJ2-1, with 10 positions matching TRBD2. This CDR3 is built from 14 residues. V shed 4 bases, J shed 3 bases, and the junction held 3 bases outside the gene matches. Germline CDR1 SQVTM, CDR2 ANQGSEA. CDR3 DNA sequence: TGCAGCGTTGGCGCTAGCGGGGGCTACAATGAGCAGTTCTTC. Translated, it gives CSVGASGGYNEQFF.

The chain is built from TRBV7-6 and TRBJ2-7; weak D call: TRBD2 (6 bases). This CDR3 contains 16 residues. Germline V gene data show CDR1 as SGHVS and CDR2 as FNYEAQ. The germline V and J ends were trimmed by 5 bases and 5 bases, with 22 bases remaining between them. The CDR3 DNA sequence: TGTGCCAGCAGCCCTTATAGATCCGATGGGGAGGACGAGCAGTACTTC. Translated: CASSPYRSDGEDEQYF.

This chain joins TRBV25-1 and TRBJ1-1; D gene ambiguous. The CDR3 contains 14 residues. V was shortened by 2 bases and J by 3 bases, with 10 bases between the two germline ends. Germline loops: CDR1 MGHDK, CDR2 SYGVNS. The CDR3 sequence is CASSEAGLYTEAFF. The DNA of the CDR3 is TGTGCCAGCAGTGAAGCTGGGCTGTACACTGAAGCTTTCTTT.

The chain recombines TRBV10-3 with TRBJ2-1; 8 bases map to TRBD1. Germline assignment: CDR1 ENHRY and CDR2 SYGVKD. There are 13 residues in the CDR3. The J segment lost 14 bases and the V segment lost 5 bases, leaving 11 bases of the junction unmatched. The CDR3 DNA follows: TGTGCCATCAGTCCATTACAGGGGGACATGGAGTTCTTC. This gives the protein CAISPLQGDMEFF.

DNA for the CDR3: TGTGCCAGCAGGGACTGGGGGCTGAACACTGAAGCTTTCTTT. Its translation is CASRDWGLNTEAFF. The V gene is TRBV25-1, the J gene TRBJ1-1, with D perhaps TRBD1 (6 bases). The CDR3 is 14 amino acids. CDR1 and CDR2 from the germline V gene are MGHDK and SYGVNS. V was cut by 6 bases and J by 0 bases, with 11 bases left in between.